This T cell receptor beta chain emerged from a study of stem cell transplantation in POMP-related autoinflammatory disease (dated by TCRdb to the early 2020s). The study in broad terms: The study hypothesized that defective thymoproteasomes impair MHC class I-dependent CD8+ T-cell differentiation and positive selection, skewing the TRB repertoire. Prior to transplant, the patients had CD4+ naive T-cell skewing, low CD8+ T-cell proportions, and decreased T-cell cytokine secretion. Through one year post-transplant, neutrophils and platelets showed 100% donor engraftment on DNA chimerism analysis. To find out how POMP deficiency affects T-cell receptor beta repertoire diversity and CDR3 characteristics, high-throughput TRB sequencing was used. Broad study findings and their caveats: A restricted number of unique TRB V-J gene pairings was observed in PRAID patients. The trend toward lower diversity and increased clonality in PRAID patients was statistically significant only for regulatory T cells. Across all analyzed T-cell subsets, PRAID patients showed a trend toward higher clonality and lower TRB diversity.

There are 14 amino acids in the CDR3, from cysteine to phenylalanine inclusive. Only the CDR3 part of the read is kept: 42 bases, read in frame from the first base. The germline V and J ends show losses of 6 bases and 4 bases respectively, and no gene match explains 3 bases of the junction. CDR1 and CDR2 are read off the germline V gene as SNHLY and FYNNEI. The time point label, as the study defines it: after hematopoietic stem cell transplant. PRAID was marked by prominent immunodeficiency together with autoinflammation. Before TRB sequencing, the T-cell subsets, namely conventional T cells, CD8+ T cells, regulatory T cells, and T follicular helper cells, were sorted. Receptor amplification or capture employed the immunoSEQ multiplex PCR assay. The authors' pipeline ran thus. Repertoire diversity was quantified with Shannon entropy, accounting for clonal size distribution. The Gini-Simpson index (Simpson_1-D) was used to measure inequality in clonotype distribution. Sourced from immuneACCESS, this table was stored by TCRdb with only in-frame sequences that have V and J called. A share of the clones is absent; for the studies checked, an unresolved V gene accounts for under half, and the remainder has no known explanation. The V and J calls and the clone size are those of that table, but D and trimming were determined from the DNA. The sample profile shows about 68,000 clones; approximately 91% of them were found once. The ten biggest clones cover 0.5% to 0.75% of the sample.

Comment on this clone: It lacks a known antigen. Nothing much larger sits one base from this clone, and base qualities are not available.

The clonotype comes from a human patient with POMP-related autoinflammation and immune dysregulation (PRAID). Post transplant, some T cells may arise from the graft donor. In this chain, TRBV2 is recombined with TRBJ2-1; 10 central bases correspond to TRBD2. The source was CD4+ T cells from PBMCs, collected after stem cell transplantation. In nucleotide form, the sequence is TGTGCCAGCAGAGCGGGGGGGGCATACAATGAGCAGTTCTTC. Its coded protein is CASRAGGAYNEQFF.